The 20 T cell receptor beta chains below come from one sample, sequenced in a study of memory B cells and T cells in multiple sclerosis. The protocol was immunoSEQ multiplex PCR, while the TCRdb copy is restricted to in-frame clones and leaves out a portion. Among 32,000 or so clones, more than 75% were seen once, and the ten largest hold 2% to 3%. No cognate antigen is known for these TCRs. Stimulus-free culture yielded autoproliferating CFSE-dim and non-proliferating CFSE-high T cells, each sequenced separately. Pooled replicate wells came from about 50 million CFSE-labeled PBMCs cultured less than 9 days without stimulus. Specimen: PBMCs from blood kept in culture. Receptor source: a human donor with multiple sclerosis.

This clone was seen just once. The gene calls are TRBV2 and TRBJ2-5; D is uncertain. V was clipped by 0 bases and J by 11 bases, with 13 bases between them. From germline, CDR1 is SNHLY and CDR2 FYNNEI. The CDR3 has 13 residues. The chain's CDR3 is CASSEALSSVQYF. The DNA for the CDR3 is TGTGCCAGCAGTGAAGCGCTAAGCAGCGTTCAGTACTTC.

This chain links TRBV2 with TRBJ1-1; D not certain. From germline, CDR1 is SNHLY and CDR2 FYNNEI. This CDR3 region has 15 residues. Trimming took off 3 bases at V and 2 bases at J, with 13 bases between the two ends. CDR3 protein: CASSDVVSDNTEAFF. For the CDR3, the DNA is TGTGCCAGCAGTGATGTGGTCAGCGATAACACTGAAGCTTTCTTT.

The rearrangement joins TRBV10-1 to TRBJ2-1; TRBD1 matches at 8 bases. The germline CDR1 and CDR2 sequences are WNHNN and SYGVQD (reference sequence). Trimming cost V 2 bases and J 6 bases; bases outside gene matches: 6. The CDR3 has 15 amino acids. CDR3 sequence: CASSERTGPGNEQFF. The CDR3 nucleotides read TGCGCCAGCAGTGAGAGGACAGGGCCGGGCAATGAGCAGTTCTTC.

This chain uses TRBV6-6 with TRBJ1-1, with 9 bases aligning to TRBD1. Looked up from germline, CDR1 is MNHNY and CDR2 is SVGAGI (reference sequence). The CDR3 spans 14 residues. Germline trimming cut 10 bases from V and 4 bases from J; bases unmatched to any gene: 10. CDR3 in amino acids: CATPRDREGTEAFF. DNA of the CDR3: TGTGCCACCCCACGGGACAGGGAGGGCACTGAAGCTTTCTTT.

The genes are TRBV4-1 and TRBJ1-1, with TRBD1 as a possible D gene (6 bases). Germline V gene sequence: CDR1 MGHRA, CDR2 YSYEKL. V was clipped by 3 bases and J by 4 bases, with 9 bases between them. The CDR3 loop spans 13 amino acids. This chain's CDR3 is CASSQGTTTEAFF. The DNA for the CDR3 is TGCGCCAGCAGCCAGGGGACAACCACTGAAGCTTTCTTT.

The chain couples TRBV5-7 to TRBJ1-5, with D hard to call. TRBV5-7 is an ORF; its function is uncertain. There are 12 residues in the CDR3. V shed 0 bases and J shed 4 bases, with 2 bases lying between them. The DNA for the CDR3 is TGTGCCAGCAGCTTGGGGAATCAGCCCCAGCATTTT. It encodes CASSLGNQPQHF.

The CDR3 bases are TGTGCCAGCAGTGCCCAGGGGGTGGGCCCATGGGGCGAGCAGTTCTTC. The encoded protein is CASSAQGVGPWGEQFF. The chain couples TRBV6-1 to TRBJ2-1, with 7 bases fitting TRBD1. Germline assignment: CDR1 MNHNS and CDR2 SASEGT. There are 16 residues in the CDR3. The V segment lost 4 bases and the J segment 10 bases; nucleotides outside the gene matches: 16.

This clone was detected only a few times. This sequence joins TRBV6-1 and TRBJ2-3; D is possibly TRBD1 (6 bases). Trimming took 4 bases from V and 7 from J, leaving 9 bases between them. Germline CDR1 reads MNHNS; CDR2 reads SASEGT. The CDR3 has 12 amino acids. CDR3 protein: CASSVQGYTQYF. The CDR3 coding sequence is TGTGCCAGCAGTGTCCAGGGGTATACGCAGTATTTT.

The CDR3 bases are TGTGCCAGCAGCCCCCCGGGGATTTCGGAGCAGTTCTTC. As protein: CASSPPGISEQFF. The rearrangement links TRBV9 to TRBJ2-1, with D possibly being TRBD2 (5 bases). The V gene's germline CDR1 is SGDLS and CDR2 YYNGEE. The CDR3 totals 13 residues. Trimming left V 4 bases short and J 10 bases short, with 15 bases between.

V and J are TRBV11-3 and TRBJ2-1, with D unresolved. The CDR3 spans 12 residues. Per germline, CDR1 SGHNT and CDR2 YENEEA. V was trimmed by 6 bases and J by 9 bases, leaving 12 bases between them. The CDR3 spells CASSFAGGEQFF. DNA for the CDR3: TGTGCCAGCAGTTTTGCTGGCGGTGAGCAGTTCTTC.

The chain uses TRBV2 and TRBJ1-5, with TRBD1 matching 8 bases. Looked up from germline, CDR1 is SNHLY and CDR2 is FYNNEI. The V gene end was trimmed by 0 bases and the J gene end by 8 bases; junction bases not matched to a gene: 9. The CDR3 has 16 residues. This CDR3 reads CASSEALNTGGKPQHF. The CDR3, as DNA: TGTGCCAGCAGTGAAGCGCTTAACACAGGGGGTAAGCCCCAGCATTTT.

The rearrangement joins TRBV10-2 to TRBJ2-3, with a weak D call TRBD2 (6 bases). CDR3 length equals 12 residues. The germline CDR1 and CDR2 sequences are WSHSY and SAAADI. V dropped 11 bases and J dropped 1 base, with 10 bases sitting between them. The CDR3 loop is CAGGMRTDTQYF. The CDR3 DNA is TGCGCCGGCGGGATGCGCACAGATACGCAGTATTTT.

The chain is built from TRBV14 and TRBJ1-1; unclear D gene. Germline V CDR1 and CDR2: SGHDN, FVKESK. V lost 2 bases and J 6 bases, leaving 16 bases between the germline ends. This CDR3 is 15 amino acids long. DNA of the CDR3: TGTGCCAGCAGCCAAACGTTTCCGCCCTCCCCTGAAGCTTTCTTT. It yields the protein CASSQTFPPSPEAFF.

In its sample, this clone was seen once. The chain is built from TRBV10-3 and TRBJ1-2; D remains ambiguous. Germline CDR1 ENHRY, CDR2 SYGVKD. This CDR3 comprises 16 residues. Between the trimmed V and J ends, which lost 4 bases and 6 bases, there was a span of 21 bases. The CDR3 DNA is TGTGCCATCAGTGTCGTTGGGCTGGAGGAGGGAGATGGCTACACCTTC. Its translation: CAISVVGLEEGDGYTF.

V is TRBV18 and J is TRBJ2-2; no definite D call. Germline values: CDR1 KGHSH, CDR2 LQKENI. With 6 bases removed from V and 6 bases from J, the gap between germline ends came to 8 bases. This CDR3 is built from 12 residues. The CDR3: CASSLIAGELFF. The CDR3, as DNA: TGTGCCAGCTCTCTTATCGCCGGGGAGCTGTTTTTT.

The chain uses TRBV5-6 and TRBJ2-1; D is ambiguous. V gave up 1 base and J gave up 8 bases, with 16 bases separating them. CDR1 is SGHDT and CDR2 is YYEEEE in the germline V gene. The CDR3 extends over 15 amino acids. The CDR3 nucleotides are TGTGCCAGCAGCTTGTCGGTTGGTGGTGCTGATGAGCAGTTCTTC. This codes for CASSLSVGGADEQFF.

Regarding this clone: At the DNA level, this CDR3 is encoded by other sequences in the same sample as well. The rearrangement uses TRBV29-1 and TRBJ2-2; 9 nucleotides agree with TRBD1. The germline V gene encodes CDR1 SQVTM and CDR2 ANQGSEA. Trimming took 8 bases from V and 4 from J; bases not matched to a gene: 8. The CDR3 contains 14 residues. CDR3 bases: TGCAGCCACTCCGGGACAGGGATCACCGGGGAGCTGTTTTTT. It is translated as CSHSGTGITGELFF.

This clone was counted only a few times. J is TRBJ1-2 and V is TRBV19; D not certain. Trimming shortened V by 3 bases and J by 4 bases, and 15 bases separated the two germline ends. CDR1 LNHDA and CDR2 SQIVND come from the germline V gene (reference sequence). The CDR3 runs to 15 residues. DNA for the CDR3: TGTGCCAGTAGTATCGGTCAGGCTCTAAGCTATGGCTACACCTTC. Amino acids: CASSIGQALSYGYTF.

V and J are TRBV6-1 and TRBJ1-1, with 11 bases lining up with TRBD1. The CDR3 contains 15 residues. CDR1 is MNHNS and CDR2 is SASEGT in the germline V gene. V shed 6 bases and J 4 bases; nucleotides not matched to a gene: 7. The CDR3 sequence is CASSRWGQGGTEAFF. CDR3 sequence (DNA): TGTGCCAGCAGCCGTTGGGGACAGGGGGGCACTGAAGCTTTCTTT.

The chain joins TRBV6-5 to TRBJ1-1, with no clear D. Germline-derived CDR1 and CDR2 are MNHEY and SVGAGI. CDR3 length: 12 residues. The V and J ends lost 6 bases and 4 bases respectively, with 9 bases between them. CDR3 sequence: CASRHAGTEAFF. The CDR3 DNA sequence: TGTGCCAGCAGACACGCGGGCACTGAAGCTTTCTTT.